Reported below is one T cell receptor (beta chain). Its matching antigen is unknown. Within the sample, other DNA sequences also encode this same CDR3. This specimen belongs to a study of cytomegalovirus exposure and HLA in healthy donors. Notes on the study in general: Researchers reported from a later analysis that most CMV-associated TCR beta chains appeared HLA-restricted. Of the V segments, some could not be distinguished, including TRBV6-2 and TRBV6-3, and were excluded.

The study ran its PCR with 60 Vbeta and 13 Jbeta primers. Assay used: immunoSEQ multiplex PCR; TCRdb lists only in-frame clones, some missing. The top ten hold 7% to 9% of the sample, which has 200,000 to 250,000 clones, approximately 80% seen once. Germline assignment: CDR1 SGHRS and CDR2 YFSETQ. V was pared by 0 bases and J by 1 base, with 7 bases between. The CDR3 length is 15 residues. The sequence came from a woman aged 60-75 years in good health and CMV-seropositive. The chain carries TRBV5-1 and TRBJ2-2, with D maybe TRBD1 (6 bases). The sample comprised PBMCs. The CDR3 is CASSLGTENTGELFF. The CDR3 region has the DNA TGCGCCAGCAGCTTGGGGACAGAGAACACCGGGGAGCTGTTTTTT.